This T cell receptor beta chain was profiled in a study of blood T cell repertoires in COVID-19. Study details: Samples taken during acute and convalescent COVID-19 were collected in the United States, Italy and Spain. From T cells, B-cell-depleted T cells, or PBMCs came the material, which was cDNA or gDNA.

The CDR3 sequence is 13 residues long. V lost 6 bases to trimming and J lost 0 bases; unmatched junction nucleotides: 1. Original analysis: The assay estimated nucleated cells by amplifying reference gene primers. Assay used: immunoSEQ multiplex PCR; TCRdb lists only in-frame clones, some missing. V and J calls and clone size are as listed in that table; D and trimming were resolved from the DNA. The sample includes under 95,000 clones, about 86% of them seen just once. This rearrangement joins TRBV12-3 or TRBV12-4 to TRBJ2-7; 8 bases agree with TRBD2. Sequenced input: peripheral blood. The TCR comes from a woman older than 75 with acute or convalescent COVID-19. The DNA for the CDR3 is TGTGCCAGCAGACGGGGGGGCTCCTACGAGCAGTACTTC. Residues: CASRRGGSYEQYF.